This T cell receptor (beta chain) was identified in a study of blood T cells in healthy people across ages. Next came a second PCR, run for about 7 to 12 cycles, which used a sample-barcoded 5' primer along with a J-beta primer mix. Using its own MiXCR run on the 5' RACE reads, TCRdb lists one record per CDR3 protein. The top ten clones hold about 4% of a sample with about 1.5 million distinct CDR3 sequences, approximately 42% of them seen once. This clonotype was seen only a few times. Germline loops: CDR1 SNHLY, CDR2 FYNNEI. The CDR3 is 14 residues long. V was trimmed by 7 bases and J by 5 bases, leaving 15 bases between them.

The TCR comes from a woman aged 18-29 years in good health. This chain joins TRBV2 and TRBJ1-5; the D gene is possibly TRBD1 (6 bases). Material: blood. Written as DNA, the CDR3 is TGTGCCAGCAAGGGGGGACAATTTCATCAGCCCCAGCATTTT. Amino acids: CASKGGQFHQPQHF.